These 7 T cell receptor beta chains were all obtained from the same sample, sequenced in a study of vaccination effects on CD4 cells after COVID-19. Their specific antigens are unknown. Profiled with immunoSEQ multiplex PCR; TCRdb holds only in-frame clones, not every one. The sample records around 30,000 clones, just under 75% being singletons. Antigen-specific CD4+ T cells were expanded with viral peptide pools in the ViraFEST assay before sequencing. Culture proceeded for approximately 9 days, and CD4+ T cells were then isolated. Subjects were given two BNT162b2 or mRNA-1273 vaccine doses. Sequencing was performed on CD4+ T cells from PBMCs cultured with HCoV-229E spike peptides, taken after COVID-19 vaccination. The receptors come from a human donor who received a COVID-19 vaccine.

This clone was seen a handful of times. The chain links TRBV6-5 to TRBJ1-2, with 10 bases that match TRBD1. Germline-derived CDR1 and CDR2 are MNHEY and SVGAGI. CDR3 length equals 13 residues. V lost 8 bases, J lost 6 bases, and 6 bases stayed unmatched. The CDR3 bases are TGTGCCAGCGTAAAGACAGGGGGCCATGGCTACACCTTC. Translating gives CASVKTGGHGYTF.

This clone was observed a handful of times. The chain links TRBV6-2 or TRBV6-3 to TRBJ1-5; TRBD1 aligns across 9 bases. The V gene end was trimmed by 6 bases and the J gene end by 1 base; junction bases not matched to a gene: 22. Germline lookup yields CDR1 MNHEY and CDR2 SVGEGT. This CDR3 is built from 21 residues. The CDR3 coding sequence is TGTGCCAGCAGCCGACGCCAAACAGGGGGCCAGTACCTCAAGAGCAATCAGCCCCAGCATTTT. This gives the protein CASSRRQTGGQYLKSNQPQHF.

The chain has TRBV9 and TRBJ2-2, with D possibly TRBD1 on 5 matching bases. Per the germline V gene, CDR1 is SGDLS and CDR2 is YYNGEE. There are 16 residues in the CDR3. V lost 0 bases and J 3 bases, leaving 12 bases between the germline ends. For the CDR3, the DNA is TGTGCCAGCAGCGTAGCTCCTGGGGCCGACACCGGGGAGCTGTTTTTT. Residues: CASSVAPGADTGELFF.

This clone was detected only once. V gene TRBV5-4 combines with J gene TRBJ2-5; D may match TRBD1 or TRBD2 (7 bases each). CDR3 length equals 15 residues. V lost 4 bases and J 4 bases, leaving 17 bases between the germline ends. Germline CDR1 is SGHNT and CDR2 is YYREEE (reference sequence). DNA of the CDR3: TGTGCCAGCAGCCCCTCGGGCAGGGGGGGAGAGACCCAGTACTTC. It translates to CASSPSGRGGETQYF.

This chain connects TRBV7-9 to TRBJ1-1; D call uncertain. The V gene lost 6 bases and the J gene lost 0 bases, with 8 bases spanning the gap. This CDR3 comprises 13 residues. In germline, CDR1 is SEHNR, CDR2 FQNEAQ (reference sequence). CDR3 region: CASSPGMNTEAFF. CDR3 DNA: TGTGCCAGCAGTCCAGGTATGAACACTGAAGCTTTCTTT. The variable domain in full, with the rest retrieved from reference TRBV7-9 and TRBJ1-1, is DTGVSQNPRHKITKRGQNVTFRCDPISEHNRLYWYRQTLGQGPEFLTYFQNEAQLEKSRLLSDRFSAERPKGSFSTLEIQRTEQGDSAMYLCASSPGMNTEAFFGQGTRLTVV.

The rearrangement joins TRBV2 to TRBJ1-2; D possibly corresponds to TRBD1 (6 bases). The CDR3 sequence is 15 residues long. The V end was cut by 6 bases, the J end by 5 bases, with 19 bases between. Looked up from germline, CDR1 is SNHLY and CDR2 is FYNNEI. CDR3 sequence (DNA): TGTGCCAGCAGCCGGGACACCCCAAACCTATATGGCTACACCTTC. This translates into CASSRDTPNLYGYTF.

The chain couples TRBV6-5 to TRBJ2-3; 12 bases line up with TRBD2. CDR1 is MNHEY and CDR2 is SVGAGI in the germline V gene. The CDR3 contains 14 residues. J lost 6 bases, V lost 10 bases, and 8 bases had no gene match. As DNA, the CDR3 is TGTGCCACACGGACTAGCGGGGCTAGGGATACGCAGTATTTT. Protein product: CATRTSGARDTQYF.